This entry lists 3 T cell receptor beta chains sequenced from one sample in a study of T cell responses to AZD1222 COVID-19 vaccine. The protocol was immunoSEQ multiplex PCR, while the TCRdb copy is restricted to in-frame clones and leaves out a portion. The data show about 8,000 clones, more than 75% seen once. Specimen: peripheral blood, collected 28 days after the second AZD1222 dose. All receptors derive from an adult who received the AZD1222 COVID-19 vaccine.

The V gene is TRBV5-1, the J gene TRBJ2-5; tentatively, D is TRBD1 (5 bases). Trimming took 5 bases from V and 1 from J, leaving 12 bases between them. CDR3 size: 14 residues. Germline loops: CDR1 SGHRS, CDR2 YFSETQ. This CDR3 reads CASRSTGIQETQYF. The CDR3 DNA reads TGCGCCAGCAGATCTACAGGAATCCAAGAGACCCAGTACTTC.

The chain couples TRBV6-1 to TRBJ2-1; weak D call: TRBD1 (5 bases). Between the trimmed V and J ends, which lost 2 bases and 5 bases, there was a span of 13 bases. The germline CDR1 and CDR2 sequences are MNHNS and SASEGT. This CDR3 is built from 15 residues. The CDR3 sequence is CASSEMAGFNNEQFF. For the CDR3, the DNA is TGTGCCAGCAGTGAAATGGCAGGGTTTAACAATGAGCAGTTCTTC.

The V and J genes are TRBV6-2 or TRBV6-3 and TRBJ1-1; D is possibly TRBD1 (6 bases). CDR3 size: 14 residues. Germline V gene sequence: CDR1 MNHEY, CDR2 SVGEGT. The V and J ends lost 5 bases and 1 base respectively, with 11 bases between them. The CDR3 sequence is CASSLETGNTEAFF. CDR3 sequence (DNA): TGTGCCAGCAGTCTCGAGACAGGGAACACTGAAGCTTTCTTT.